The clone carrying this T cell receptor beta chain was counted ten times or more. Library construction for TCR beta used iRepertoire HTBI primers and Arm-PCR of CDR3 regions. Each CDR3 protein gets one entry after TCRdb re-called the multiplex PCR reads with MiXCR. The sample consists of under 500,000 distinct CDR3 sequences, roughly 15% of them appearing once. Time point given: newly diagnosed GD, antithyroid drugs for less than 3 months. Generation of the TCR library employed RNA extracted from PBMCs. CDR3 length: 13 amino acids. Deletions cut 4 bases from V and 7 bases from J, with 12 bases between. The germline CDR1 and CDR2 sequences are SGHRS and YFSETQ. These data originate in a study of regulatory T cells in long-lasting Graves disease. This sample also belongs to another study, concerning T cells in Graves' hyperthyroidism and ophthalmopathy. That investigation notes: Among clonotypes expanded in thyroid above 0.001, most were also found in blood.

The clonotype was recovered from a woman aged 25 to 45 with Graves disease. This chain links TRBV5-1 with TRBJ2-4, with D perhaps given as TRBD1 or TRBD2 (5 bases each). Source: peripheral blood mononuclear cells (PBMCs), taken at new diagnosis, from a patient treated with antithyroid drugs. CDR3 sequence reads: CASSPGPGNIQYF. The CDR3 DNA follows: TGCGCCAGCAGCCCGGGACCTGGGAACATTCAGTACTTC.